This T cell receptor beta chain was identified in a study of human T cells and chemical hapten exposure. As for the study in general: Read at 6 days, the patch tests placed 0.01% DPC on the upper back. The study's findings and limits: Counts of TCRs above 1 in 1000 frequency stayed unchanged with DPC sensitization. Compared to controls, expanded TCRs made significantly more large clusters of similar CDR3s.

This clonotype was observed at least ten times. What it binds is unknown. TCRdb passed the RACE reads through MiXCR, listing each CDR3 protein once. Among about 360,000 distinct CDR3 sequences listed, approximately 6.9% were seen once. Indicated time point: patch test 1, 2 weeks after DPC sensitization. Treatment noted: therapeutic diphenylcyclopropenone sensitization with weekly scalp DPC. Prior to application of each patch test, blood was drawn. The sequences come from whole blood, collected in connection with sensitization to the hapten diphenylcyclopropenone (DPC). The source is a woman between 18 and 30 years old with alopecia areata. Some clones in this sample may be carry-over from other donors' samples.

The CDR3 DNA reads as TGTGCCAGCAGCCAAGATTTAGCATCTAGCGGGGGGGCTGAGCAGTTCTTC. Protein sequence: CASSQDLASSGGAEQFF. The chain combines TRBV3-1 with TRBJ2-1; 12 bases fit TRBD2. The germline CDR1 and CDR2 sequences are LGHDT and YNNKEL (reference sequence). Germline trimming cut 0 bases from V and 9 bases from J; bases unmatched to any gene: 9. CDR3 length: 17 residues.